These 2 T cell receptor beta chains share one sample of origin, sequenced in a study of T cells after yellow fever vaccination. TCRdb redid the calling of the 5' RACE reads with MiXCR, one entry per CDR3 protein. The sample records hundreds of thousands of distinct CDR3 sequences, roughly 20% being singletons. Sample: PBMCs, taken before the yellow fever booster vaccination. These receptor sequences come from a man aged 18 to 30 who received the YFV17D yellow fever vaccine.

The J gene is TRBJ2-3, the V gene TRBV12-3 or TRBV12-4; 10 bases line up with TRBD1. The length of the CDR3 is 15 residues. Trimming removed 6 bases from V and 5 bases from J; junction bases left unmatched: 8. CDR3 loop: CASSYRQGARDTQYF. CDR3 nucleotides: TGTGCCAGCAGCTATCGACAGGGGGCCAGAGATACGCAGTATTTT.

This clonotype was seen a few times. The chain is built from TRBV9 and TRBJ2-1; either TRBD1 or TRBD2 may supply D (5 bases each). V was clipped by 6 bases and J by 5 bases, with 18 bases between them. Germline V gene lookup returns CDR1 SGDLS and CDR2 YYNGEE. This CDR3 has 15 amino acids. CDR3 in DNA: TGTGCCAGCAACTCGGGGCGGAGGTTCCACAATGAGCAGTTCTTC. Translating it yields CASNSGRRFHNEQFF.